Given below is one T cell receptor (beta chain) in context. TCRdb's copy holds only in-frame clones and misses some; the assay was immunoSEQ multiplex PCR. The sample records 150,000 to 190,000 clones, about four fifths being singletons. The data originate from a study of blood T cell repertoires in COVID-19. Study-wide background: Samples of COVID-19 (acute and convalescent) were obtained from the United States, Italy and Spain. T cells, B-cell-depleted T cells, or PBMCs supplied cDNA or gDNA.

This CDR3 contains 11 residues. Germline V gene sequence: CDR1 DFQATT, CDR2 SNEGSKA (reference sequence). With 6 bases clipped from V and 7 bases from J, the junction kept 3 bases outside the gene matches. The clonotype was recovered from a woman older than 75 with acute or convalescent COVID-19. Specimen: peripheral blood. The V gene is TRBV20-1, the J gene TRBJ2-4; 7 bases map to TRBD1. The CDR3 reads CSAKGANIQYF. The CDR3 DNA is TGCAGTGCCAAGGGGGCTAACATTCAGTACTTC.